The rows below give T cell receptor beta chains drawn from one sample of a study of T-cell reconstitution after alpha-beta-depleted transplantation in children. One entry per CDR3 protein results from TCRdb running MiXCR on the PCR reads. The sample lists 400,000 to 450,000 distinct CDR3 sequences; around two fifths were seen once. This sample comprised PBMCs, obtained before TCRalphabeta/CD19-depleted stem cell transplant. These receptors originate from a girl aged 2-15 years with aplastic anemia, due to receive a stem cell transplant. Each CDR3 is given with its conserved first and last residue. The D gene is left open where the match is weak. A row's size may be missing; if present it is once, few, many or a size class.

DNA: TGTGCCACCAGCACCGACAGGTATAATTCACCCCTCCACTTT; CDR3: CATSTDRYNSPLHF; J: TRBJ1-6; D: .; size: .; V: TRBV15
DNA: TGCAGTGTTTGCCTAGCGGGAGGGCCGGGGTACAATGAGCAGTTCTTC; CDR3: CSVCLAGGPGYNEQFF; J: TRBJ2-1; D: TRBD2; size: .; V: TRBV20-1
DNA: TGTGCCAGCAGTTCCCTCGCGCGTGCTAGCACAGATACGCAGTATTTT; CDR3: CASSSLARASTDTQYF; J: TRBJ2-3; D: .; size: .; V: TRBV6-5
DNA: TGTGCCAGCAGCTTATTTGGCCGGGACAGTAATTCACCCCTCCACTTT; CDR3: CASSLFGRDSNSPLHF; J: TRBJ1-6; D: TRBD1; size: .; V: TRBV7-2
DNA: TGCAGTGCTTGGGATAATGAGCAGTTCTTC; CDR3: CSAWDNEQFF; J: TRBJ2-1; D: .; size: many; V: TRBV20-1
DNA: TGCGCCAGCAGCTTGGGGCGGTTGGGGGCCGTCGAGCAGTACTTC; CDR3: CASSLGRLGAVEQYF; J: TRBJ2-7; D: .; size: few; V: TRBV5-1
DNA: TGTGCCAGCAGTCCCAATGGGGGAAACGAGCAGTACTTC; CDR3: CASSPNGGNEQYF; J: TRBJ2-7; D: .; size: .; V: TRBV12-3/TRBV12-4
DNA: TGTGCCAGCAGCCAAGAAACCAGGGGAAGATTCGCTGAAGCTTTCTTT; CDR3: CASSQETRGRFAEAFF; J: TRBJ1-1; D: .; size: .; V: TRBV4-2
DNA: TGCAGTGCTAGAAGGGGGGAGGGTACGCAGTATTTT; CDR3: CSARRGEGTQYF; J: TRBJ2-3; D: .; size: many; V: TRBV20-1
DNA: TGCGCCAGCAGCTTGTCCGGGGGCTTGAACACCGGGGAGCTGTTTTTT; CDR3: CASSLSGGLNTGELFF; J: TRBJ2-2; D: .; size: .; V: TRBV5-1
DNA: TGTGCCAGCAGCCAAGACCAGTACGGTACGCAGTATTTT; CDR3: CASSQDQYGTQYF; J: TRBJ2-3; D: .; size: once; V: TRBV3-1
DNA: TGTGCCAGCAGCTCGACCATCCCTTCGGCTAGCGGGAGTTATGCAGATACGCAGTATTTT; CDR3: CASSSTIPSASGSYADTQYF; J: TRBJ2-3; D: TRBD2; size: .; V: TRBV11-1
DNA: TGCGCCAGCAGATACGGACTGAACAATGAGCAGTTCTTC; CDR3: CASRYGLNNEQFF; J: TRBJ2-1; D: .; size: .; V: TRBV5-1
DNA: TGCGCCAGCAGCTCCCGTGGCAGACTAGGCAACGAGCAGTACTTC; CDR3: CASSSRGRLGNEQYF; J: TRBJ2-7; D: .; size: many; V: TRBV5-1
DNA: TGTGCCAGCAGCCAGGTGACAGGGGGTAATCAGCCCCAGCATTTT; CDR3: CASSQVTGGNQPQHF; J: TRBJ1-5; D: TRBD1; size: many; V: TRBV4-2
DNA: TGCGCCAGCAGCCAAGGAACGGGATCCCCTAGCTCCTACAATGAGCAGTTCTTC; CDR3: CASSQGTGSPSSYNEQFF; J: TRBJ2-1; D: .; size: .; V: TRBV4-1
DNA: TGTGCCAGCAGTTACGCGGGACTAAGGGAGCTGTTTTTT; CDR3: CASSYAGLRELFF; J: TRBJ2-2; D: TRBD2; size: .; V: TRBV6-5
DNA: TGCAGTGCTCTCTCCGGGACAGGGGGCTACAATGAGCAGTTCTTC; CDR3: CSALSGTGGYNEQFF; J: TRBJ2-1; D: TRBD1; size: .; V: TRBV20-1
DNA: TGCAGTGCAGCTGAACGGGACGGACTGAACACTGAAGCTTTCTTT; CDR3: CSAAERDGLNTEAFF; J: TRBJ1-1; D: .; size: .; V: TRBV20-1
DNA: TGCAGTGCTAGCTATCTGCCGCTAGCGGGCACAGATACGCAGTATTTT; CDR3: CSASYLPLAGTDTQYF; J: TRBJ2-3; D: TRBD2; size: few; V: TRBV20-1
DNA: TGTGCCAGCAGTCGCCCGAGCACAGATACGCAGTATTTT; CDR3: CASSRPSTDTQYF; J: TRBJ2-3; D: .; size: many; V: TRBV7-3
DNA: TGCAGCGTTGAGGGGGACAGGCGAGAGACCCAGTACTTC; CDR3: CSVEGDRRETQYF; J: TRBJ2-5; D: TRBD1; size: many; V: TRBV29-1
DNA: TGTGCCAGCAGTTTCGGGGGCGTAGATCAGCCCCAGCATTTT; CDR3: CASSFGGVDQPQHF; J: TRBJ1-5; D: .; size: .; V: TRBV27
DNA: TGTGCCAGCAGCCCACACCCGGAGACGTACGAGCAGTACTTC; CDR3: CASSPHPETYEQYF; J: TRBJ2-7; D: .; size: .; V: TRBV7-9
DNA: TGTGCCAGCAGCCACTACGGACTAGATAAAGAGACCCAGTACTTC; CDR3: CASSHYGLDKETQYF; J: TRBJ2-5; D: TRBD2; size: few; V: TRBV4-2
DNA: TGTGCCATCAGAGCAACTAGCGGGGGGGTCACAGATACGCAGTATTTT; CDR3: CAIRATSGGVTDTQYF; J: TRBJ2-3; D: TRBD2; size: .; V: TRBV10-3
DNA: TGTGCCAGCAGCTTAGCAGTAGCGGGGAGCTACGAGCAGTACTTC; CDR3: CASSLAVAGSYEQYF; J: TRBJ2-7; D: TRBD2; size: .; V: TRBV7-2
DNA: TGTGCCAGCAAAGATCAGGGGTACGAGCAGTACTTC; CDR3: CASKDQGYEQYF; J: TRBJ2-7; D: .; size: .; V: TRBV6-6
DNA: TGTGCCAGCAGTCCACAGTTTTTGGGGGAGCAGTACTTC; CDR3: CASSPQFLGEQYF; J: TRBJ2-7; D: .; size: .; V: TRBV27
DNA: TGTGCCAGCAGCTCATTCGACAGGGGAAATGAGCAGTTCTTC; CDR3: CASSSFDRGNEQFF; J: TRBJ2-1; D: TRBD1; size: .; V: TRBV5-6
DNA: TGTGCCACCAGCAGCGCCTCTAGCGGGAGCCGAGAGACCCAGTACTTC; CDR3: CATSSASSGSRETQYF; J: TRBJ2-5; D: TRBD2; size: .; V: TRBV15
DNA: TGCAGTGCTAGGGGACTAGCGGCTCCCAAGGGCGACGAGCAGTACTTC; CDR3: CSARGLAAPKGDEQYF; J: TRBJ2-7; D: TRBD2; size: many; V: TRBV20-1
DNA: TGTGCCAGCAGCTTAGGGTCCGGACTAGCCTACGAGCAGTACTTC; CDR3: CASSLGSGLAYEQYF; J: TRBJ2-7; D: TRBD2; size: .; V: TRBV7-3
DNA: TGTGCCACCAGTGATTTCACTAGCGGGAGGTACAATGAGCAGTTCTTC; CDR3: CATSDFTSGRYNEQFF; J: TRBJ2-1; D: TRBD2; size: .; V: TRBV24-1
DNA: TGTGCCAGCAGCTTCATTGGCCAGGAGCGACCTGGCTACACCTTC; CDR3: CASSFIGQERPGYTF; J: TRBJ1-2; D: .; size: many; V: TRBV7-2
DNA: TGCGCCAGCAGCCGTTTCTATGAGCAGTTCTTC; CDR3: CASSRFYEQFF; J: TRBJ2-1; D: .; size: .; V: TRBV5-1
DNA: TGTGCCAGCAGTAACCCAGGGTATGGCTACACCTTC; CDR3: CASSNPGYGYTF; J: TRBJ1-2; D: .; size: .; V: TRBV28
DNA: TGTGCCAGCAGCGTAGCGACGAGTGCCTACGAGCAGTACTTC; CDR3: CASSVATSAYEQYF; J: TRBJ2-7; D: .; size: few; V: TRBV9
DNA: TGCGCCAGCAGCTTCGGGGGGGTCTACGAGACCCAGTACTTC; CDR3: CASSFGGVYETQYF; J: TRBJ2-5; D: TRBD2; size: .; V: TRBV5-1
DNA: TGTGCCAGCAGCCTACAGGACAGGGGGCTCGCCGCGAACACTGAAGATTTCTTT; CDR3: CASSLQDRGLAANTEDFF; J: TRBJ1-1; D: TRBD1; size: .; V: TRBV3-1
DNA: TGCGCCAGCAGCTTGGATCTAGCGGGAGGCTCCGAGCAGTTCTTC; CDR3: CASSLDLAGGSEQFF; J: TRBJ2-1; D: TRBD2; size: .; V: TRBV5-1
DNA: TGCAGTGCTGAAATTGTGGGGGAGCAGTTCTTC; CDR3: CSAEIVGEQFF; J: TRBJ2-1; D: .; size: .; V: TRBV20-1
DNA: TGCAGTGCTAGAACAGGGGGCAAGGGCGAGCAGTACTTC; CDR3: CSARTGGKGEQYF; J: TRBJ2-7; D: TRBD1; size: few; V: TRBV20-1
DNA: TGTGCCAGCCTCGGCGCTAGCGGGAGAATTTCCTACGAGCAGTACTTC; CDR3: CASLGASGRISYEQYF; J: TRBJ2-7; D: TRBD2; size: once; V: TRBV28
DNA: TGCGCCAGCAGCCAAGTTCGGACAGGGGGCGATAATTCACCCCTCCACTTT; CDR3: CASSQVRTGGDNSPLHF; J: TRBJ1-6; D: TRBD1; size: .; V: TRBV4-1
DNA: TGTGCCATCAGTGGGGGGGCGGACGAGCAGTACTTC; CDR3: CAISGGADEQYF; J: TRBJ2-7; D: .; size: many; V: TRBV10-3
DNA: TGTGCCAGCAGTTATTCGCTAGCCAAAAACATTCAGTACTTC; CDR3: CASSYSLAKNIQYF; J: TRBJ2-4; D: .; size: few; V: TRBV6-5
DNA: TGTGCCACCAGCAGAGATAGACTGGAGGGGGATACGCAGTATTTT; CDR3: CATSRDRLEGDTQYF; J: TRBJ2-3; D: .; size: .; V: TRBV15
DNA: TGTGCCAGCAGCCTAACTAGCGGGGCCTACGAGCAGTACTTC; CDR3: CASSLTSGAYEQYF; J: TRBJ2-7; D: TRBD2; size: many; V: TRBV7-2
DNA: TGTGCCAGCAGTTTCAATCGGGCGGGGGGCACAGATACGCAGTATTTT; CDR3: CASSFNRAGGTDTQYF; J: TRBJ2-3; D: TRBD2; size: once; V: TRBV12-3/TRBV12-4
DNA: TGTGCCAGCAGCCCTCAGCTAAATAGCAATCAGCCCCAGCATTTT; CDR3: CASSPQLNSNQPQHF; J: TRBJ1-5; D: .; size: many; V: TRBV7-2
DNA: TGCAGTGCACCCCTAGCGCCCACCTACGAGCAGTACTTC; CDR3: CSAPLAPTYEQYF; J: TRBJ2-7; D: .; size: .; V: TRBV20-1
DNA: TGTGCCAGCAGCCAAGGGCGGGGCCCCACAGATACGCAGTATTTT; CDR3: CASSQGRGPTDTQYF; J: TRBJ2-3; D: .; size: .; V: TRBV4-2
DNA: TGTGCCAGCAGCTTAGGGCAGGGGGGTGGTTCACCCCTCCACTTT; CDR3: CASSLGQGGGSPLHF; J: TRBJ1-6; D: TRBD1; size: many; V: TRBV7-2
DNA: TGTGCCAGCAGTTGGGGGACAGGGAAGAAAGAGACCCAGTACTTC; CDR3: CASSWGTGKKETQYF; J: TRBJ2-5; D: TRBD1; size: .; V: TRBV27